The 9 T cell receptor beta chains presented below share a single source sample, sequenced in a study of tumor-infiltrating lymphocytes in primary liver carcinoma. Using a constant-region primer together with ProtoScript II reverse transcriptase, TCR beta cDNA was made from about 500 ng of total RNA. The TCR beta library was amplified through three nested multiplex PCR rounds in a modified ARM-PCR procedure. The first two PCR rounds used TRBV1-TRBV30 primers with a Cbeta primer, 10 cycles each. TCRdb ran MiXCR on the multiplex PCR reads and lists one entry per CDR3 protein. The sample lists about 21,000 distinct CDR3 sequences, roughly 78% occurring once. Taking about 17-32 mg of unsorted bulk tissue, the authors co-extracted RNA and DNA. Sequences were obtained from liver tumor tissue from sampling region 1. Subset denoted: tumor region T1, superior pole. These receptors originate from a man aged 40-55 years with primary liver carcinoma and hepatitis B virus infection.

As to this clonotype: A junction end diverges from the germline sequence, so it may reflect a read error. J is TRBJ2-5 and V is TRBV11-2, with no clear D. The CDR3 runs 16 residues. In germline, CDR1 is SGHAT, CDR2 FQNNGV. The chain's CDR3 is CASNQSPGWAKEAQYF. DNA of the CDR3: TGTGCCAGTAACCAAAGTCCTGGCTGGGCGAAAGAGGCCCAGTACTTC.

About this clonotype: This sequence may be a read error, since a much larger clone differs from it by one base. The chain couples TRBV7-3 to TRBJ2-2; D ambiguous. The CDR3 loop spans 13 amino acids. CDR1 is SGHTA and CDR2 is FQGTGA in the germline V gene. V was cut by 4 bases and J by 9 bases, with 12 bases left in between. Here the CDR3 reads CASSSSNARELFF. CDR3 DNA: TGTGCCAGCAGCTCGTCGAACGCCCGGGAGCTGTTTTTT.

About this clonotype: Its ends do not fully match the called genes, so a read error is possible. The CDR3 region is CTSSPSVLGSGDYGYTF. CDR3 nucleotide sequence: TGTACCAGCAGCCCCAGCGTCCTAGGGAGTGGGGACTATGGCTACACCTTC. This chain joins TRBV13 and TRBJ1-2; unclear D gene. The CDR3 has 17 residues. CDR1 and CDR2 from the germline V gene are PRHDT and FYEKMQ (reference sequence). Full variable domain (outside the CDR3, taken from reference TRBV13 and TRBJ1-2): AAGVIQSPRHLIKEKRETATLKCYPIPRHDTVYWYQQGPGQDPQFLISFYEKMQSDKGSIPDRFSAQQFSDYHSELNMSSLELGDSALYFCTSSPSVLGSGDYGYTFGSGTRLTVV.

This clonotype was observed at least ten times. The DNA for the CDR3 is TGTGCCAGCTCACCACCAGAATCGCCGGTCGATACGCAGTATTTT. It specifies CASSPPESPVDTQYF. The rearrangement joins TRBV18 to TRBJ2-3; no clear D gene. This CDR3 has 15 amino acids. V gave up 0 bases and J gave up 6 bases, with 13 bases separating them. Per germline, CDR1 KGHSH and CDR2 LQKENI.

Only a few counts were recorded for this clonotype. The chain joins TRBV19 to TRBJ2-7, with a weak D call TRBD2 (6 bases). V dropped 3 bases and J dropped 4 bases, with 16 bases sitting between them. This CDR3 is 15 amino acids long. CDR1 is LNHDA, CDR2 SQIVND, per germline (reference sequence). The CDR3 loop is CASSMPGVGVYEQYF. The CDR3 region has the DNA TGTGCCAGTAGTATGCCGGGGGTCGGCGTATACGAGCAGTACTTC. The full variable domain, in which reference TRBV19 and TRBJ2-7 provide the parts outside the CDR3, is DGGITQSPKYLFRKEGQNVTLSCEQNLNHDAMYWYRQDPGQGLRLIYYSQIVNDFQKGDIAEGYSVSREKKESFPLTVTSAQKNPTAFYLCASSMPGVGVYEQYFGPGTRLTVT.

This clonotype was observed a few times. A read error is possible here, since a much larger clone lies one base away. The CDR3 does not end in the conserved phenylalanine or tryptophan, so this is likely a read error. V and J are TRBV11-1 and TRBJ2-3; TRBD1 matches at 7 bases. The V gene end was trimmed by 1 base and the J gene end by 6 bases; junction bases not matched to a gene: 7. CDR1 and CDR2 (germline): SGHAT, FQDESV (reference sequence). The CDR3 sequence is 15 residues long. CDR3 nucleotides: TGTGCCAGCAGCTTAGGAAGGGGGCGCGTGGATACGCAGTATCTT. Its protein product is CASSLGRGRVDTQYL.

This clonotype showed up many times. The chain joins TRBV24-1 to TRBJ2-2; 8 bases are a match to TRBD1. J was trimmed by 6 bases and V by 8 bases; bases with no gene match: 7. CDR1 KGHDR and CDR2 SFDVKD come from the germline V gene. The length of the CDR3 is 14 residues. CDR3: CATTQGAYSGELFF. CDR3 DNA sequence: TGTGCCACCACCCAGGGGGCGTATTCCGGGGAGCTGTTTTTT.

Concerning this clonotype: One end of the junction varies from germline; a read error may be responsible. This chain links TRBV28 with TRBJ2-7; no definite D call. CDR3 length: 14 amino acids. Germline V gene lookup returns CDR1 MDHEN and CDR2 SYDVKM. The CDR3 nucleotides are TGTGCCAGCAGTCCCGATCCCAGTTCTAACGAACAGTACTTC. It yields the protein CASSPDPSSNEQYF.

With respect to this clonotype: The junction does not match germline at one end; this may be a read error. This rearrangement joins TRBV4-1 to TRBJ1-2, with TRBD1 identical over 10 bases. The V gene's germline CDR1 is MGHRA and CDR2 YSYEKL. This CDR3 is built from 16 residues. The CDR3 reads CASSQLQSGTGDGYTF. CDR3 in DNA: TGCGCCAGCAGTCAATTACAATCCGGGACAGGGGATGGTTACACCTTC.